These 24 T cell receptor beta chains were sequenced from one sample in a study of T-cell reconstitution after alpha-beta-depleted transplantation in children. For TCRbeta, the library was prepared with unique molecular identifiers. TCRdb analysed the PCR reads with MiXCR anew, one entry per CDR3 protein. The repertoire holds some 80,000 distinct CDR3 sequences, with 15% to 20% as singletons. Sequenced material: PBMCs, mostly from graft donor cells, taken 360 days after TCRalphabeta/CD19-depleted stem cell transplant. All receptors come from a male patient between 2 and 10 years old who had a stem cell transplant for acute lymphoblastic leukemia, so the T cells may come from the graft donor.

This chain uses TRBV3-1 with TRBJ2-3; 11 bases fit TRBD2. Germline lookup yields CDR1 LGHDT and CDR2 YNNKEL (reference sequence). This CDR3 is 16 amino acids long. V was pared by 4 bases and J by 7 bases, with 10 bases of the junction left unmatched. The CDR3 bases are TGTGCCAGCAGCCCCATCGGGACTAGCGGCCGCCATACGCAGTATTTT. It codes for CASSPIGTSGRHTQYF.

CDR3 residues: CASSPLGAGEAFF. For the CDR3, the DNA is TGTGCCAGCAGTCCTTTGGGGGCGGGTGAAGCTTTCTTT. The J gene is TRBJ1-1, the V gene TRBV12-3 or TRBV12-4; weak D call: TRBD1 (6 bases). The V and J ends lost 5 bases and 7 bases respectively, with 14 bases between them. This CDR3 has 13 amino acids.

The J gene is TRBJ2-1, the V gene TRBV2; D not certain. Germline-derived CDR1 and CDR2 are SNHLY and FYNNEI. The V end lost 4 bases, the J end lost 6 bases, and 10 bases lay between the germline ends. This CDR3 comprises 13 residues. CDR3 protein: CASSGLYANEQFF. The CDR3 coding sequence is TGTGCCAGCAGTGGCCTCTACGCCAATGAGCAGTTCTTC.

This clonotype showed up many times. The chain has TRBV5-1 and TRBJ2-7; 7 bases agree with TRBD1. Germline CDR1 reads SGHRS; CDR2 reads YFSETQ. The CDR3 is 14 amino acids. Trimming at V came to 0 bases and at J to 5 bases, leaving 5 bases not matched to a gene. CDR3 amino acids: CASSLGTGRDEQYF. The CDR3 DNA reads TGCGCCAGCAGCTTGGGGACAGGTCGGGACGAGCAGTACTTC.

This clonotype appeared a few times. This chain links TRBV7-8 with TRBJ1-6; D unresolved. Trimming cost V 0 bases and J 6 bases, with 9 bases left between them. CDR3 size: 15 residues. Per germline, CDR1 SGHVS and CDR2 FQNEAQ. The CDR3 spells CASSLATGINSPLHF. The CDR3 bases are TGTGCCAGCAGCTTAGCGACGGGGATTAATTCACCCCTCCACTTT.

The chain recombines TRBV25-1 with TRBJ2-5; D gene uncertain. The V gene lost 6 bases and the J gene lost 4 bases, with 12 bases spanning the gap. The CDR3 runs to 13 residues. Germline-derived CDR1 and CDR2 are MGHDK and SYGVNS. The CDR3 loop is CASSNPPTETQYF. Here the CDR3 DNA reads TGTGCCAGCAGCAATCCACCGACAGAGACCCAGTACTTC.

Many counts were recorded for this clonotype. The chain couples TRBV29-1 to TRBJ2-2; D may be TRBD1 or TRBD2 (5 bases each). The V gene lost 1 base and the J gene lost 1 base, with 7 bases spanning the gap. This CDR3 spans 14 amino acids. In germline, CDR1 is SQVTM, CDR2 ANQGSEA. The CDR3 loop is CSVEAGRNTGELFF. DNA for the CDR3: TGCAGCGTTGAAGCAGGGAGGAACACCGGGGAGCTGTTTTTT.

This clonotype was detected only a few times. Here the CDR3 reads CASSVTGYGYTF. As DNA, the CDR3 is TGCGCCAGCAGCGTGACAGGCTATGGCTACACCTTC. The J gene is TRBJ1-2, the V gene TRBV5-1, with D perhaps TRBD1 (6 bases). CDR3 length equals 12 residues. Trimming pared 4 bases from V and 4 bases from J, leaving 8 bases between. Germline assignment: CDR1 SGHRS and CDR2 YFSETQ.

This clonotype was observed a few times. The chain links TRBV12-3 or TRBV12-4 to TRBJ2-1, with D perhaps TRBD1 or TRBD2 (6 bases each). The CDR3 contains 14 residues. V gave up 1 base and J gave up 7 bases, with 11 bases separating them. CDR3 nucleotides: TGTGCCAGCAGTTTAGTGGGGGGCCGGAATGAGCAGTTCTTC. Protein: CASSLVGGRNEQFF.

This sequence joins TRBV24-1 and TRBJ1-1; D not resolved. The CDR3 is 13 residues long. The germline V and J ends were trimmed by 9 bases and 1 base, with 11 bases remaining between them. The germline gives CDR1 KGHDR, CDR2 SFDVKD. CDR3 in DNA: TGTGCCACCCCCCAGTACGGGAACACTGAAGCTTTCTTT. It is translated as CATPQYGNTEAFF.

The chain couples TRBV6-5 to TRBJ2-5; D gene uncertain. V was shortened by 3 bases and J by 4 bases, with 12 bases between the two germline ends. Germline V gene data show CDR1 as MNHEY and CDR2 as SVGAGI. The CDR3 has 14 residues. This CDR3 reads CASSYPGDRETQYF. For the CDR3, the DNA is TGTGCCAGCAGTTATCCAGGTGATCGAGAGACCCAGTACTTC.

This clonotype was recorded at least ten times. The V call is TRBV5-6, the J call TRBJ1-5, with a tentative D call TRBD1 (5 bases). Germline assignment: CDR1 SGHDT and CDR2 YYEEEE. CDR3 size: 14 residues. V was trimmed by 5 bases and J by 3 bases, leaving 12 bases between them. CDR3 sequence: CASSSTGYNQPQHF. In DNA form, the CDR3 reads TGTGCCAGCAGTTCTACAGGTTACAATCAGCCCCAGCATTTT. Filled out from reference TRBV5-6 and TRBJ1-5, the complete variable domain reads DAGVTQSPTHLIKTRGQQVTLRCSPKSGHDTVSWYQQALGQGPQFIFQYYEEEERQRGNFPDRFSGHQFPNYSSELNVNALLLGDSALYLCASSSTGYNQPQHFGDGTRLSIL.

This chain uses TRBV20-1 with TRBJ2-5; TRBD1 matches 9 bases. The CDR3 has 14 residues. V trimming: 3 bases; J trimming: 2 bases; junction bases outside the gene matches: 4. Germline V lookup: CDR1 DFQATT, CDR2 SNEGSKA (reference sequence). The CDR3 is CSARGTGRQETQYF. In DNA form, the CDR3 reads TGCAGTGCTAGGGGGACAGGGAGGCAAGAGACCCAGTACTTC.

A single count supports this clonotype. The CDR3 loop is CASRRLGNGVLEQYF. CDR3 coding DNA: TGTGCCAGCAGGAGGCTGGGCAACGGAGTTCTCGAGCAGTACTTC. The V and J genes are TRBV25-1 and TRBJ2-7; no clear D. The CDR3 covers 15 residues. The V gene's germline CDR1 is MGHDK and CDR2 SYGVNS. Trimming shortened V by 6 bases and J by 6 bases, and 21 bases separated the two germline ends.

This rearrangement joins TRBV12-3 or TRBV12-4 to TRBJ2-2, with 9 positions matching TRBD2. The CDR3 is 16 amino acids. V lost 6 bases to trimming and J lost 5 bases; unmatched junction nucleotides: 10. The CDR3 nucleotides read TGTGCCAGCAGACCCTGGGGAGCGGGAGGAACCGGGGAGCTGTTTTTT. This gives the protein CASRPWGAGGTGELFF.

This clonotype was recorded only once. J is TRBJ1-6 and V is TRBV12-3 or TRBV12-4; 8 positions agree with TRBD1. This CDR3 is built from 14 residues. V dropped 5 bases and J dropped 6; count of bases not matched to a gene: 3. Written as DNA, the CDR3 is TGTGCCAGCAGTCCGACAGGGGCTAATTCACCCCTCCACTTT. Its protein is CASSPTGANSPLHF.

This clonotype was observed at least ten times. The rearrangement uses TRBV12-3 or TRBV12-4 and TRBJ2-1; 10 bases are a match to TRBD2. Unmatched junction bases numbered 8, after V lost 0 bases and J lost 6 bases. The CDR3 covers 17 residues. CDR3 nucleotide sequence: TGTGCCAGCAGTTTAGCGCAGCTAGCGGGAGTAAGCAATGAGCAGTTCTTC. Its protein product is CASSLAQLAGVSNEQFF.

The chain recombines TRBV12-3 or TRBV12-4 with TRBJ2-5; D may be TRBD2 (5 bases). The CDR3 spans 15 residues. The V and J ends lost 1 base and 5 bases respectively, with 14 bases between them. The CDR3, as DNA: TGTGCCAGCAGTTTAGGTCCGGGGTTAGGGGAGACCCAGTACTTC. Amino acid sequence: CASSLGPGLGETQYF.

The rearrangement joins TRBV5-1 to TRBJ1-2; D is undetermined. This CDR3 has 15 residues. Germline CDR1 SGHRS, CDR2 YFSETQ. V lost 0 bases and J lost 4, with 13 bases in between. In DNA, the CDR3 is TGCGCCAGCAGCTTGGCCGCTACTGGACCCTATGGCTACACCTTC. It translates to CASSLAATGPYGYTF.

At least ten counts were recorded for this clonotype. The chain uses TRBV4-1 and TRBJ1-1, with D hard to call. Germline-derived CDR1 and CDR2 are MGHRA and YSYEKL. The CDR3 runs to 16 residues. Trimming took 1 base from V and 0 from J, leaving 12 bases between them. The CDR3 DNA sequence: TGCGCCAGCAGCCAAGGGGGAAGGCAGTTGAACACTGAAGCTTTCTTT. Protein product: CASSQGGRQLNTEAFF.

The chain couples TRBV5-1 to TRBJ1-6; tentatively, D is TRBD1 (5 bases). Deletions cut 4 bases from V and 2 bases from J, with 7 bases between. CDR3 size: 14 residues. Germline V lookup: CDR1 SGHRS, CDR2 YFSETQ. CDR3 DNA sequence: TGCGCCAGCAGCCAGGGTCCCTATAATTCACCCCTCCACTTT. Translation gives CASSQGPYNSPLHF.

A few counts support this clonotype. This rearrangement joins TRBV12-3 or TRBV12-4 to TRBJ1-2; D possibly corresponds to TRBD1 (6 bases). V was trimmed by 7 bases and J by 6 bases, leaving 21 bases between them. The CDR3 consists of 15 residues. The CDR3 region is CASTLKQGFSDGYTF. The CDR3 coding sequence is TGTGCCAGCACTCTTAAACAGGGCTTTTCGGATGGCTACACCTTC.

This clonotype was seen more than once but under ten times. The chain employs TRBV27 and TRBJ2-7, with 11 bases identical to TRBD1. The CDR3 totals 18 residues. In germline, CDR1 is MNHEY, CDR2 SMNVEV (reference sequence). J was trimmed by 0 bases and V by 4 bases; bases with no gene match: 11. DNA for the CDR3: TGTGCCAGCAGTTCGTACCCGGGACAGGGGGAGAACTCCTACGAGCAGTACTTC. It yields the protein CASSSYPGQGENSYEQYF.

This chain connects TRBV6-6 to TRBJ1-1; D gene uncertain. The V gene's germline CDR1 is MNHNY and CDR2 SVGAGI (reference sequence). This CDR3 contains 11 residues. V lost 6 bases and J 6 bases, leaving 8 bases between the germline ends. In DNA form, the CDR3 reads TGTGCCAGCAGAAATCGGGCTGAAGCTTTCTTT. Translation gives CASRNRAEAFF.